This T cell receptor (beta chain) comes out of a study of cytomegalovirus exposure and HLA in healthy donors. This PCR relied on a set of 60 Vbeta primers and 13 Jbeta primers. Clones were sequenced by immunoSEQ multiplex PCR, and TCRdb holds only the in-frame ones, with some missing. The repertoire holds more than 150,000 clones, with roughly nine tenths as singletons. The germline CDR1 and CDR2 sequences are LNHDA and SQIVND (reference sequence). This CDR3 contains 11 residues. V gave up 4 bases and J gave up 11 bases, with 11 bases separating them. The receptor comes from a girl under three years old in good health and CMV-seronegative. The chain carries TRBV19 and TRBJ1-1; weak D call: TRBD1 (6 bases). Sequencing was carried out using PBMCs. For the CDR3, the DNA is TGTGCCAGTAGTACACCGAGGGGGGCTTTCTTT. Translated, it gives CASSTPRGAFF.